The 7 T cell receptor beta chains below come from one sample, sequenced in a study of regulatory T cells in long-lasting Graves disease. Relying on iRepertoire HTBI primers and Arm-PCR of CDR3 regions, the team built TCR beta libraries. MiXCR was run by TCRdb on the multiplex PCR reads, yielding one entry per CDR3 protein. The sample carries some 340,000 distinct CDR3 sequences, approximately 25% recorded once. Time point specified: persistent/refractory GD, antithyroid drugs over 5 years with positive TRAb. RNA from PBMCs was the source of the TCR library. The specimen comprised peripheral blood mononuclear cells (PBMCs), sampled when the disease was refractory, from a patient treated with antithyroid drugs. The origin of the receptors is a woman aged 40 to 55 with Graves disease.

The genes are TRBV7-8 and TRBJ2-2; D is perhaps TRBD1 (5 bases). Trimming removed 0 bases from V and 1 base from J, with 9 bases in between. The CDR3 is made up of 16 amino acids. The germline CDR1 and CDR2 sequences are SGHVS and FQNEAQ. The CDR3 DNA follows: TGTGCCAGCAGCTTAGCGGGGCGGAAGAACACCGGGGAGCTGTTTTTT. It encodes CASSLAGRKNTGELFF.

This clonotype was detected many times. The chain joins TRBV28 to TRBJ1-1; D is perhaps TRBD1 (5 bases). V was cut by 8 bases and J by 7 bases, with 14 bases left in between. CDR1 and CDR2 (germline): MDHEN, SYDVKM. This CDR3 comprises 12 residues. CDR3 DNA sequence: TGTGCCAGCGGCGGGGGGTTGGGTGAAGCTTTCTTT. Its protein product is CASGGGLGEAFF. The variable domain in full, completed from reference TRBV28 and TRBJ1-1, reads DVKVTQSSRYLVKRTGEKVFLECVQDMDHENMFWYRQDPGLGLRLIYFSYDVKMKEKGDIPEGYSVSREKKERFSLILESASTNQTSMYLCASGGGLGEAFFGQGTRLTVV.

This clonotype was picked up a small number of times. The rearrangement uses TRBV20-1 and TRBJ2-5; possibly TRBD1 or TRBD2 for D (5 bases each). Trimming removed 2 bases from V and 5 bases from J, with 9 bases in between. CDR1 and CDR2 from the germline V gene are DFQATT and SNEGSKA (reference sequence). This CDR3 comprises 12 residues. CDR3 in amino acids: CSARWGWETQYF. CDR3 bases: TGCAGTGCTAGATGGGGGTGGGAGACCCAGTACTTC.

The chain employs TRBV18 and TRBJ2-7, with D maybe TRBD2 (5 bases). The CDR3 is 12 residues long. V was cut by 6 bases and J by 3 bases, with 9 bases left in between. Germline values: CDR1 KGHSH, CDR2 LQKENI. CDR3: CASSPRDYEQYF. The CDR3 nucleotides read TGTGCCAGCTCCCCCCGGGACTACGAGCAGTACTTC.

The genes are TRBV27 and TRBJ2-2, with D possibly TRBD1 on 6 matching bases. CDR3 size: 13 residues. Germline loops: CDR1 MNHEY, CDR2 SMNVEV (reference sequence). V lost 1 base and J lost 9, with 9 bases in between. The chain's CDR3 is CASSLFGGRELFF. For the CDR3, the DNA is TGTGCCAGCAGTTTATTTGGGGGCAGGGAGCTGTTTTTT.

The chain uses TRBV2 and TRBJ2-3, with 8 bases aligning to TRBD1. CDR3 size: 15 residues. The V segment lost 8 bases and the J segment 4 bases; nucleotides outside the gene matches: 11. The germline V gene has CDR1 SNHLY and CDR2 FYNNEI. CDR3 sequence (DNA): TGTGCCAGCCTGAGAACCGGGACAGGAGCAGATACGCAGTATTTT. It yields the protein CASLRTGTGADTQYF.

This sequence joins TRBV6-6 and TRBJ2-5; perhaps D is TRBD1 or TRBD2 (6 bases each). Per the germline V gene, CDR1 is MNHNY and CDR2 is SVGAGI (reference sequence). The CDR3 has 14 amino acids. Trimming left V 0 bases short and J 5 bases short, with 10 bases between. CDR3 amino acids: CASSYSWRGETQYF. The CDR3 bases are TGTGCCAGCAGTTACTCGTGGAGGGGGGAGACCCAGTACTTC.